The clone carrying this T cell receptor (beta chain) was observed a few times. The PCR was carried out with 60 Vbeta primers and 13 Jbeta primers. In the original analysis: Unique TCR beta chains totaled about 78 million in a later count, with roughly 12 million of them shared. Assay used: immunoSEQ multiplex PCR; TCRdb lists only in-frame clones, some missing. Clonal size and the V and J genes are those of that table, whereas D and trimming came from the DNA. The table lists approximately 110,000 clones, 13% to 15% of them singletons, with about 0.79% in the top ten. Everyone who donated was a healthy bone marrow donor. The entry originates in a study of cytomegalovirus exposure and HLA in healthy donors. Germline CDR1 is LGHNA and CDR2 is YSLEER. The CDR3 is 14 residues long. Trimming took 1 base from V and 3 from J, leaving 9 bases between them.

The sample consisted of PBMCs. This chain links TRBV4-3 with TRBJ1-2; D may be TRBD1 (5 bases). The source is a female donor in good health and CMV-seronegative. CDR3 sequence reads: CASSQVVRDYGYTF. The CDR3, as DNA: TGCGCCAGCAGCCAAGTAGTCAGGGACTATGGCTACACCTTC.